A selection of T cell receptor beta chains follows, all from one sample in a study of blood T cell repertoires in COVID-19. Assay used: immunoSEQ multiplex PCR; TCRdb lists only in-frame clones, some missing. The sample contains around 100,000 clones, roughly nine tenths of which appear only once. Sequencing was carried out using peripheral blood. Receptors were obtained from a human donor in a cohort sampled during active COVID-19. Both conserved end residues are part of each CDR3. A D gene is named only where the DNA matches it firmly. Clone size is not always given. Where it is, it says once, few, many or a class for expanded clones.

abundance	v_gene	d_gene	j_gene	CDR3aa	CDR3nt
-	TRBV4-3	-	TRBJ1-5	CASSQGRGAGQPQHF	TGCGCCAGCAGCCAAGGGCGGGGGGCAGGTCAGCCCCAGCATTTT
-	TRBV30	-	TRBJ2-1	CAWSVGYGPGNEQFF	TGTGCCTGGAGTGTAGGCTACGGCCCGGGCAATGAGCAGTTCTTC
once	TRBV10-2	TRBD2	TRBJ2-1	CASSPKTSGGFF	TGCGCCAGCAGCCCTAAGACTAGCGGGGGGTTCTTC
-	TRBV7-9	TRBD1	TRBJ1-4	CASSPGQGINEKLFF	TGTGCCAGCAGCCCAGGACAGGGGATCAATGAAAAACTGTTTTTT
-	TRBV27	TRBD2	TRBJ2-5	CASSASGEPQYF	TGTGCCAGCAGTGCCAGCGGGGAACCCCAGTACTTC
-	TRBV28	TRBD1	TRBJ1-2	CASSLGQGAVYGYTF	TGTGCCAGCAGTTTGGGACAGGGGGCGGTCTATGGCTACACCTTC
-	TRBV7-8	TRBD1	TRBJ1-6	CASSLPGQGLSPLHF	TGTGCCAGCAGCTTACCGGGACAGGGCCTATCACCCCTCCACTTT
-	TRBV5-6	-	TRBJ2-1	CASSLGSPTPYYNEQFF	TGTGCCAGCAGCTTGGGATCACCGACACCTTACTACAATGAGCAGTTCTTC
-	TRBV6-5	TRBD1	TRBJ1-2	CASSRQGALNYGYTF	TGTGCCAGCAGTCGACAGGGGGCCCTTAACTATGGCTACACCTTC
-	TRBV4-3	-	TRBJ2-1	CASSQETGESYNEQFF	TGCGCCAGCAGCCAAGAGACGGGAGAGTCCTACAATGAGCAGTTCTTC
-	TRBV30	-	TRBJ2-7	CAWSPGKRGYPYEQYF	TGTGCCTGGAGCCCCGGGAAAAGGGGGTACCCTTACGAGCAGTACTTC